This T cell receptor (beta chain) derives from a study of post-analysis software for immune sequencing data. Study as a whole: Patients with relapsing-remitting, secondary progressive and progressive-relapsing multiple sclerosis courses were all represented.

A remark on this clonotype: The antigen is unknown.

Libraries were made from TCR beta cDNA, and they carried unique molecular identifiers. When roughly 0.9 to 10 million T cells were used, they gave some 540,000 cDNA molecules. TCRdb ran MiXCR on the PCR reads and lists one entry per CDR3 protein. This sample yields 740,000 or so distinct CDR3 sequences, of which approximately 53% are seen a single time; about 4.5% belongs to the top ten. Study observations and caveats: Multiple sclerosis patients had significantly lower normalized Chao1 diversity than controls. Strong co-clustering by F measure was evident for samples that had been prepared in the same batch. A few TRBV segments appeared more often in patients than in controls, and TRBV5-6, TRBV5-1 and TRBV20-1 were among these.

Germline loops: CDR1 MNHEY, CDR2 SVGEGT. This CDR3 has 12 amino acids. Trimming at V came to 7 bases and at J to 14 bases, leaving 12 bases not matched to a gene. This TCR came from a girl between 10 and 17 years old with multiple sclerosis. The chain couples TRBV6-2 or TRBV6-3 to TRBJ2-3; 7 nucleotides agree with TRBD2. The sequenced sample consisted of blood. Here the CDR3 reads CASTQTASGTYF. In DNA form, the CDR3 reads TGTGCCAGCACCCAAACGGCTAGCGGAACGTATTTT.